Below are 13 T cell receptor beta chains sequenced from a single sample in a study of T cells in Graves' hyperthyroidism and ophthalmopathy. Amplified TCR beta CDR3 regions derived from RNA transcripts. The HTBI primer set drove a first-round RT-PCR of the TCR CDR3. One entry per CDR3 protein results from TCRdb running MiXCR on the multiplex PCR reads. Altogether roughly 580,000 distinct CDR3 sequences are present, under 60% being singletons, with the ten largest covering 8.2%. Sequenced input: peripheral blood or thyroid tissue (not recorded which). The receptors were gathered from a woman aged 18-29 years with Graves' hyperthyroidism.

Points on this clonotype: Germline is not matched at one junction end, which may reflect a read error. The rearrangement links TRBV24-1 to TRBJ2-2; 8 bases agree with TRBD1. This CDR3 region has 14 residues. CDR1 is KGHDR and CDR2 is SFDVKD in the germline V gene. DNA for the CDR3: TGTGCCACCCGGGACAGGCGGGCCACCGGGGAGCTGCTTTTT. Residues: CATRDRRATGELLF.

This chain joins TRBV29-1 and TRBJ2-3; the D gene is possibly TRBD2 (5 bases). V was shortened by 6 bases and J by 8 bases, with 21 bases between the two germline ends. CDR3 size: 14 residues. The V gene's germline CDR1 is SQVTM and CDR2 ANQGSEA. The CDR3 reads CSVTPVRVDGTQYF. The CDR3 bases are TGCAGCGTCACGCCGGTGCGGGTGGACGGTACGCAGTATTTT.

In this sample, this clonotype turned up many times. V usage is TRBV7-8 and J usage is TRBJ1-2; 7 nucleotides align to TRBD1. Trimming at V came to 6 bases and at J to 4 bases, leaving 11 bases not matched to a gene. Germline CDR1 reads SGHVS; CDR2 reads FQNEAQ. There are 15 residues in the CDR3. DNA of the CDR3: TGTGCCAGCAGAAACCCCCGGGACAGCCCCTATGGCTACACCTTC. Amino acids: CASRNPRDSPYGYTF.

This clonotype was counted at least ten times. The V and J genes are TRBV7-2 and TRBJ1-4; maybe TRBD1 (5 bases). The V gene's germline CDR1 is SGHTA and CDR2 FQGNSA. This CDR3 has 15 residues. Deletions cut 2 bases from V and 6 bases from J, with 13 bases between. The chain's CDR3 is CASSLRPDTDEKLFF. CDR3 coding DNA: TGTGCCAGCAGCTTACGCCCGGACACCGATGAAAAACTGTTTTTT.

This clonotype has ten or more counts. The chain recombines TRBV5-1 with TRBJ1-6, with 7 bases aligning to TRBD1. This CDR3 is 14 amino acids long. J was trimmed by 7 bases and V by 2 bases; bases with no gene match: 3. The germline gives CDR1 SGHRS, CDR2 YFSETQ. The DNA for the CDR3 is TGCGCCAGCAGCTTCGGGACAGCGAATTCACCCCTCCACTTT. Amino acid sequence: CASSFGTANSPLHF. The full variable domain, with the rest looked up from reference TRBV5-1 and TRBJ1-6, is KAGVTQTPRYLIKTRGQQVTLSCSPISGHRSVSWYQQTPGQGLQFLFEYFSETQRNKGNFPGRFSGRQFSNSRSEMNVSTLELGDSALYLCASSFGTANSPLHFGNGTRLTVT.

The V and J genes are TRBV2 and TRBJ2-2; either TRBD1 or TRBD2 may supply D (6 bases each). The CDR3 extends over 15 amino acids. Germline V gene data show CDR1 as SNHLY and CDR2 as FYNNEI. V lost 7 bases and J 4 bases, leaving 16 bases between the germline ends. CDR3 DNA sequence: TGTGCCAGCATCGTACGGGGGCAAGGCACCGGGGAGCTGTTTTTT. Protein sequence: CASIVRGQGTGELFF.

CDR3 bases: TGCAGCGTTAGGGCAGGGGGCTACACCTTC. Its translation: CSVRAGGYTF. The rearrangement joins TRBV29-1 to TRBJ1-2; possible D gene TRBD1, 5 bases. Germline assignment: CDR1 SQVTM and CDR2 ANQGSEA. The CDR3 runs to 10 residues. V lost 5 bases and J lost 8, with 9 bases in between.

The CDR3 sequence: CASSEGARGNQPQHF. CDR3 DNA sequence: TGCGCCAGCAGTGAGGGGGCGCGGGGCAATCAGCCCCAGCATTTT. V gene TRBV10-2 combines with J gene TRBJ1-5; weak D call: TRBD1 (5 bases). V lost 2 bases and J lost 2, with 10 bases in between. Germline V gene sequence: CDR1 WSHSY, CDR2 SAAADI. The CDR3 runs 15 residues.

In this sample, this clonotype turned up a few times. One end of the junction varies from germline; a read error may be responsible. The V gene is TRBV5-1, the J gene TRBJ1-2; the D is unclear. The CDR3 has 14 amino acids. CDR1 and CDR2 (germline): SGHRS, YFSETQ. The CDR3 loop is CASSQDGGSYGYTF. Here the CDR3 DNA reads TGTGCCAGCAGCCAAGACGGCGGGAGCTATGGCTACACCTTC.

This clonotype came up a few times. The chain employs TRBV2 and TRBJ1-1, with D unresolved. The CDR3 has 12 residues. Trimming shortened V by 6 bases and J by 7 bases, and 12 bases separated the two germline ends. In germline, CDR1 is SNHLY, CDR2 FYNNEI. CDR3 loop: CASSLPDGEAFF. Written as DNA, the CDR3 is TGTGCCAGCAGCTTGCCGGACGGTGAAGCTTTCTTT.

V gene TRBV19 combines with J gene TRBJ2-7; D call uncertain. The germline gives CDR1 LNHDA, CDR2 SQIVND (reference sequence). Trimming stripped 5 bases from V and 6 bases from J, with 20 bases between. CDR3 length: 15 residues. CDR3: CASSASGSLLGEQYF. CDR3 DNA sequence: TGTGCCAGTAGTGCGAGTGGGTCCCTTCTTGGCGAGCAGTACTTC.

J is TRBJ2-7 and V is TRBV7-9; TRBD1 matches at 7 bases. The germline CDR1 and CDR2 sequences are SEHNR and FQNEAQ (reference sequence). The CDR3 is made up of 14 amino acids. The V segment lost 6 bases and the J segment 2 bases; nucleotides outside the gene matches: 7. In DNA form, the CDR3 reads TGTGCCAGCAGAAGGACAGGTAATACCTACGAGCAGTACTTC. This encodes CASRRTGNTYEQYF.

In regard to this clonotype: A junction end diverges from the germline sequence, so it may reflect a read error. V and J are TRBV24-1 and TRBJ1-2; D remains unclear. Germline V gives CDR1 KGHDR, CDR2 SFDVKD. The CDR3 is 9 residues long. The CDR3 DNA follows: TGTGCCACCAGTGTTGGCTACGCCTTC. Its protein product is CATSVGYAF.